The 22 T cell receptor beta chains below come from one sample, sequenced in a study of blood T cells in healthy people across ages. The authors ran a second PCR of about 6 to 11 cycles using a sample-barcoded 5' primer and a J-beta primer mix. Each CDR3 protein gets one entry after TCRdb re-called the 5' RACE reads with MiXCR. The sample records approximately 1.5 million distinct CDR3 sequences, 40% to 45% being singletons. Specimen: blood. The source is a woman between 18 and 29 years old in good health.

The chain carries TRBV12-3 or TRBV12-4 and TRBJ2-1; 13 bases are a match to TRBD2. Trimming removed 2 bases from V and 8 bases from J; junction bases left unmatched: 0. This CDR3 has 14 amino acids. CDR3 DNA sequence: TGTGCCAGCAGTTTAACTAGCGGGGGGGATGAGCAGTTCTTC. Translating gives CASSLTSGGDEQFF.

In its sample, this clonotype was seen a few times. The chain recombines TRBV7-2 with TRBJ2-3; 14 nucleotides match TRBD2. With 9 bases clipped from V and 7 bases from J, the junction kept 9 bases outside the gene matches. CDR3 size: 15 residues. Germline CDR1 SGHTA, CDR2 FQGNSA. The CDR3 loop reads CASAGGLAGANTQYF. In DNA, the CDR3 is TGTGCCAGTGCGGGGGGACTAGCGGGGGCTAATACGCAGTATTTT.

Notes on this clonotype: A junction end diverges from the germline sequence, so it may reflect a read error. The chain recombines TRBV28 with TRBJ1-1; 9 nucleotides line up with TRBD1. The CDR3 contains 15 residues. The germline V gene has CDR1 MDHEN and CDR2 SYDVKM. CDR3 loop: CASSHRDRVNSEAFF. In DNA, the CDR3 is TGTGCCAGCAGTCATAGGGACAGGGTTAACAGTGAAGCTTTCTTT.

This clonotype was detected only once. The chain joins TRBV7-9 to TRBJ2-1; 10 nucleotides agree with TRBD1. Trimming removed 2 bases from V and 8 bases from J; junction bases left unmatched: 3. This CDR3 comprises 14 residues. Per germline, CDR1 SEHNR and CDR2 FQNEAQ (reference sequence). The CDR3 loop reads CASSLKGTGDEQFF. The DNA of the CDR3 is TGTGCCAGCAGCTTAAAGGGGACAGGGGATGAGCAGTTCTTC.

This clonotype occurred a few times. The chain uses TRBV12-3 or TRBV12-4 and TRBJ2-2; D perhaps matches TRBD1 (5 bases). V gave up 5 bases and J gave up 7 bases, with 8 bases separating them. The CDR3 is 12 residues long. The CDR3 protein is CASSRGIGELFF. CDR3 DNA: TGTGCCAGCAGTAGGGGTATCGGGGAGCTGTTTTTT.

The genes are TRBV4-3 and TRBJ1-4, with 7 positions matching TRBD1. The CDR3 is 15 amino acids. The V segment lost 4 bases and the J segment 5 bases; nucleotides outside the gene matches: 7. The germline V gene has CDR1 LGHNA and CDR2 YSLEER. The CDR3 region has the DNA TGCGCCAGCAGCCCCGGACAGGACCGCAATGAAAAACTGTTTTTT. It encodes CASSPGQDRNEKLFF.

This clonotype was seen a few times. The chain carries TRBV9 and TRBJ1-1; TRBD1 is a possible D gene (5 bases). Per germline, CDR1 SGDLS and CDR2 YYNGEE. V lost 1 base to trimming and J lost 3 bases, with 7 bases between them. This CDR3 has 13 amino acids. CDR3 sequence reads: CASSVSRDTEAFF. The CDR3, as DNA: TGTGCCAGCAGCGTATCCAGGGACACTGAAGCTTTCTTT. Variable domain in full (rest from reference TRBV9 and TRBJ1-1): DSGVTQTPKHLITATGQRVTLRCSPRSGDLSVYWYQQSLDQGLQFLIQYYNGEERAKGNILERFSAQQFPDLHSELNLSSLELGDSALYFCASSVSRDTEAFFGQGTRLTVV.

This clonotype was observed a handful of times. The CDR3 here is CSVATSGRYEQYF. The DNA of the CDR3 is TGCAGCGTTGCGACTAGCGGGAGGTACGAGCAGTACTTC. V and J are TRBV29-1 and TRBJ2-7, with TRBD2 matching 13 bases. Germline V gene sequence: CDR1 SQVTM, CDR2 ANQGSEA. With V trimmed by 4 bases and J by 4 bases, 1 base remained unmatched. There are 13 residues in the CDR3.

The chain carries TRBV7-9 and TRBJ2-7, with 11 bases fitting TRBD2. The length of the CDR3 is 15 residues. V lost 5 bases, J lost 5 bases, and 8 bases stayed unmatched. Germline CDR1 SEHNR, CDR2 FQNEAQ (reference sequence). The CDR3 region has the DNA TGTGCCAGCAGCGGGCTAGCGGGGGGCCTCCACGAGCAGTACTTC. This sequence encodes CASSGLAGGLHEQYF.

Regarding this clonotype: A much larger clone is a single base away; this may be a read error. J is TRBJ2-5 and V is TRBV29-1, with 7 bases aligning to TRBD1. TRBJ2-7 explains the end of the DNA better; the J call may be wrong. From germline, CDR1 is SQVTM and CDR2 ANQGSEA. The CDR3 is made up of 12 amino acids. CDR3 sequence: CSVEDTGDEQYF. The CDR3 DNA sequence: TGCAGCGTTGAAGATACAGGGGACGAGCAGTACTTC.

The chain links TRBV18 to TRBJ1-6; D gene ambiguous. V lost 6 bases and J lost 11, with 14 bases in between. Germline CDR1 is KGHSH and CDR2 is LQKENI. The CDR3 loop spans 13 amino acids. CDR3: CASSPSIGTPLHF. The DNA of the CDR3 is TGTGCCAGCTCCCCTTCCATAGGGACACCCCTCCACTTT.

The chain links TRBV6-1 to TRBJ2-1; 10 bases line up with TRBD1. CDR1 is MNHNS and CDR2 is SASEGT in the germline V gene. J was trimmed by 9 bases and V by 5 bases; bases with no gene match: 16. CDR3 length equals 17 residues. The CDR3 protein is CASSKSLPGTGVGEQFF. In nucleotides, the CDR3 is TGTGCCAGCAGTAAATCGCTTCCCGGGACAGGGGTGGGTGAGCAGTTCTTC.

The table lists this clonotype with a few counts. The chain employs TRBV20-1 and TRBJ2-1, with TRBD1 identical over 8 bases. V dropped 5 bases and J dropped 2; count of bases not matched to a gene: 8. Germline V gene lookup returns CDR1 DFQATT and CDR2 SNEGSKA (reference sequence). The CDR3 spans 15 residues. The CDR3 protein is CSAQSGGITYNEQFF. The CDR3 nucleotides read TGCAGTGCTCAATCAGGGGGCATCACCTACAATGAGCAGTTCTTC.

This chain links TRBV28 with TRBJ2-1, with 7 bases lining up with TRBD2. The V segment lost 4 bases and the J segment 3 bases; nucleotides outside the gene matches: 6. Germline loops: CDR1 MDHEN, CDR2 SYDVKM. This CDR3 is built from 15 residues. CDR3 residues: CASSWLAENYNEQFF. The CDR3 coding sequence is TGTGCCAGCAGTTGGCTAGCGGAGAACTACAATGAGCAGTTCTTC.

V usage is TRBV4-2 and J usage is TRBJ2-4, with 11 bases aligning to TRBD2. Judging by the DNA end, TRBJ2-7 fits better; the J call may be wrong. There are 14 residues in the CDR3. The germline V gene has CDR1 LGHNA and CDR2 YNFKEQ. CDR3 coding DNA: TGTGCCAGCAGCCTTAGCGGGAGGGCCGCCGAGCAGTACTTC. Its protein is CASSLSGRAAEQYF.

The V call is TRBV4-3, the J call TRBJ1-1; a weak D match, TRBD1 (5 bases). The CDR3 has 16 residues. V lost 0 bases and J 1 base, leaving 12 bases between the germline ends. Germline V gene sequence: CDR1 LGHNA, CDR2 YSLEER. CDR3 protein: CASSQDQGLTNTEAFF. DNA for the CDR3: TGCGCCAGCAGCCAAGACCAGGGTTTGACGAACACTGAAGCTTTCTTT.

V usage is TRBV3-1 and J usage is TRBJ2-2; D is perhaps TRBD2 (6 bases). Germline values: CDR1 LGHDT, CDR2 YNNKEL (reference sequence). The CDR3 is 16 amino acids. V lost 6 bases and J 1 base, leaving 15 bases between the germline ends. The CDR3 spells CASRPIAAENTGELFF. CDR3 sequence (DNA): TGTGCCAGCAGACCCATAGCGGCAGAGAACACCGGGGAGCTGTTTTTT.

The CDR3 sequence: CASSVVGVPSGANVLTF. Here the CDR3 DNA reads TGTGCCAGCAGCGTAGTAGGGGTGCCCTCTGGGGCCAACGTCCTGACTTTC. The chain employs TRBV9 and TRBJ2-6, with D perhaps TRBD1 (5 bases). V lost 0 bases, J lost 0 bases, and 10 bases lay in between. This CDR3 comprises 17 residues. Germline V gene lookup returns CDR1 SGDLS and CDR2 YYNGEE.

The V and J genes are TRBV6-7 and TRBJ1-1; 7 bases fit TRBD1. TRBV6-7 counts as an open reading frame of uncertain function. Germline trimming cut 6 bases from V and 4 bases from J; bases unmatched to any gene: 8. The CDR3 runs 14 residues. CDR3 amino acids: CASRVQGTATEAFF. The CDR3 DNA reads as TGTGCCAGCAGGGTACAGGGGACGGCCACTGAAGCTTTCTTT.

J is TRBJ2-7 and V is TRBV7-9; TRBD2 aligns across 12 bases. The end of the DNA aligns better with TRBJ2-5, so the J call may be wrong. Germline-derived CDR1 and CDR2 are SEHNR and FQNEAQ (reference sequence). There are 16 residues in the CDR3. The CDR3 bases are TGTGCCAGCAGCTTAGGCGTGACTAGCGGGAGTAAGACCCAGTACTTC. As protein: CASSLGVTSGSKTQYF.

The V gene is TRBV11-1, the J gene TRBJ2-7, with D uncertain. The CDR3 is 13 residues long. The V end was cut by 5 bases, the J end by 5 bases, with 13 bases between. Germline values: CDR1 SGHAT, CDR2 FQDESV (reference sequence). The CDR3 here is CASSPRLENEQYF. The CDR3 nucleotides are TGTGCCAGCAGCCCACGTTTAGAGAACGAGCAGTACTTC. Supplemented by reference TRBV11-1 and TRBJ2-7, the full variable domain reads EAEVAQSPRYKITEKSQAVAFWCDPISGHATLYWYRQILGQGPELLVQFQDESVVDDSQLPKDRFSAERLKGVDSTLKIQPAELGDSAMYLCASSPRLENEQYFGPGTRLTVT.

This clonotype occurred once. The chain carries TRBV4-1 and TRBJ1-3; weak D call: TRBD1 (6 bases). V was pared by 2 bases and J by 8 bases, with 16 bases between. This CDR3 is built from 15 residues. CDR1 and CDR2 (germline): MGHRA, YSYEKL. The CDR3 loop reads CASSQLGTTWDTIYF. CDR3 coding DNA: TGCGCCAGCAGCCAATTGGGGACAACTTGGGACACCATATATTTT.